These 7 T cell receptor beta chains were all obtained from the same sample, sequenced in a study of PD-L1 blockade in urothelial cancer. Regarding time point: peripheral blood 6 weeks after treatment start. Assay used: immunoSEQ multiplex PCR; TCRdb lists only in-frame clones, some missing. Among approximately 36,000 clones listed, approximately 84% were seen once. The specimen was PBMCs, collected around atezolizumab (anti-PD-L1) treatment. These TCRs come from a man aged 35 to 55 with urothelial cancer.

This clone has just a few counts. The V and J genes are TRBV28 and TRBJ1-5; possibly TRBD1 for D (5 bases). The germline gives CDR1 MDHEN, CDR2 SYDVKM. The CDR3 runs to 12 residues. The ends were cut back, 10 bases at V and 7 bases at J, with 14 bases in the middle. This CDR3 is CAIREEGQPQHF. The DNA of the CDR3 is TGTGCCATCAGGGAGGAAGGACAGCCCCAGCATTTT.

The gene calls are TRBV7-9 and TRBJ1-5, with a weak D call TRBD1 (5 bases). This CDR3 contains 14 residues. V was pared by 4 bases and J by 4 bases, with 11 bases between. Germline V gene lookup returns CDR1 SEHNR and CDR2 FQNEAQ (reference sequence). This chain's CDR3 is CASSSDRFNQPQHF. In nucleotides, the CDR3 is TGTGCCAGCAGCTCCGACAGATTTAATCAGCCCCAGCATTTT.

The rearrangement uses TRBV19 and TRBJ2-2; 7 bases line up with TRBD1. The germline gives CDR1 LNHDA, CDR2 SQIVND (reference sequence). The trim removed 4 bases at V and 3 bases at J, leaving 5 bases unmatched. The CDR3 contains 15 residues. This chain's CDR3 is CASSRKTGDTGELFF. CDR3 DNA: TGTGCCAGTAGTAGGAAAACAGGGGACACCGGGGAGCTGTTTTTT.

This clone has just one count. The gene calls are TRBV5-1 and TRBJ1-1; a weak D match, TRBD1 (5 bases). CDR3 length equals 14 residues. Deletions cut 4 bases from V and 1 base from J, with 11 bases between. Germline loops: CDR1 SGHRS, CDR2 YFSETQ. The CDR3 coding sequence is TGCGCCAGCAGCCTCGGGACTGCGAACACTGAAGCTTTCTTT. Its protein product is CASSLGTANTEAFF. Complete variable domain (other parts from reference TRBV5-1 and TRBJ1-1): KAGVTQTPRYLIKTRGQQVTLSCSPISGHRSVSWYQQTPGQGLQFLFEYFSETQRNKGNFPGRFSGRQFSNSRSEMNVSTLELGDSALYLCASSLGTANTEAFFGQGTRLTVV.

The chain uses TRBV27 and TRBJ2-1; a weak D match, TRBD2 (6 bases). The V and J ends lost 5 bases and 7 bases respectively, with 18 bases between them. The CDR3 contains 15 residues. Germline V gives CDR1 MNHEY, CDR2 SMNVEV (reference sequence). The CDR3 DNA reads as TGTGCCAGCAGTGGGGGGTGGGGACTGGGAAATGAGCAGTTCTTC. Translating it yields CASSGGWGLGNEQFF.

The CDR3: CAILERGPRTGANVLTF. In DNA form, the CDR3 reads TGTGCCATTCTCGAGAGGGGGCCTCGGACTGGGGCCAACGTCCTGACTTTC. V and J are TRBV7-9 and TRBJ2-6, with 7 bases lining up with TRBD1. J lost 2 bases, V lost 10 bases, and 14 bases had no gene match. The CDR3 totals 17 residues. Per germline, CDR1 SEHNR and CDR2 FQNEAQ (reference sequence).

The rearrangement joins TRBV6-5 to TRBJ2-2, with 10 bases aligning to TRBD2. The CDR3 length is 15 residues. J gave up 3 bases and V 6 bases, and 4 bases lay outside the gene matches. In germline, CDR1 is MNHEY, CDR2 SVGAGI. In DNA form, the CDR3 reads TGTGCCAGCAGGCTAGCGGGAGAAGACACCGGGGAGCTGTTTTTT. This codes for CASRLAGEDTGELFF.